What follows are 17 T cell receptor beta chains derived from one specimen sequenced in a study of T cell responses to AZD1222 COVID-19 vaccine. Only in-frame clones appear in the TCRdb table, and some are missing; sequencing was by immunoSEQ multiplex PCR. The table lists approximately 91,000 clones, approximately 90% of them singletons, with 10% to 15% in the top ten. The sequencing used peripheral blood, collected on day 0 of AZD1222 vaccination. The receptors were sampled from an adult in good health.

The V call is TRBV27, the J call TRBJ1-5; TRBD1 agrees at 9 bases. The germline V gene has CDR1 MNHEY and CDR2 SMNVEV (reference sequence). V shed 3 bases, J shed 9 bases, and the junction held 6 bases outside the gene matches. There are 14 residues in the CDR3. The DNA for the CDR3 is TGTGCCAGCAGTTTTCGGACAGGGGTAGGGCCCCAGCATTTT. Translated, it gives CASSFRTGVGPQHF.

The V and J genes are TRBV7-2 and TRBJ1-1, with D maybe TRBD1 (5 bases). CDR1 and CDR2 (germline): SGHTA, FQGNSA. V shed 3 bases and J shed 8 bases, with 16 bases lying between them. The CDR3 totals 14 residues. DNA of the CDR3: TGTGCCAGCAGCTTTGGGACGGCCGAGGGGGAAGCTTTCTTT. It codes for CASSFGTAEGEAFF.

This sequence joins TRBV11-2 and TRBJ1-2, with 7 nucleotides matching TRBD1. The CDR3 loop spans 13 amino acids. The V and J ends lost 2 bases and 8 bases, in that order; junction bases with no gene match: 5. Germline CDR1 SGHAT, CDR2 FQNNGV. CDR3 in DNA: TGTGCCAGCAGCTTAAACAGGGGCCAAGGCTACACCTTC. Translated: CASSLNRGQGYTF.

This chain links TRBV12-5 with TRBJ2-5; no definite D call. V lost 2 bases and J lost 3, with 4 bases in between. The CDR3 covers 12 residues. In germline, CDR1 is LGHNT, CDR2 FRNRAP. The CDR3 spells CASGLTKETQYF. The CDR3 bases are TGTGCTAGTGGTTTGACGAAAGAGACCCAGTACTTC. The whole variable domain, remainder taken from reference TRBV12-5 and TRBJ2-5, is DARVTQTPRHKVTEMGQEVTMRCQPILGHNTVFWYRQTMMQGLELLAYFRNRAPLDDSGMPKDRFSAEMPDATLATLKIQPSEPRDSAVYFCASGLTKETQYFGPGTRLLVL.

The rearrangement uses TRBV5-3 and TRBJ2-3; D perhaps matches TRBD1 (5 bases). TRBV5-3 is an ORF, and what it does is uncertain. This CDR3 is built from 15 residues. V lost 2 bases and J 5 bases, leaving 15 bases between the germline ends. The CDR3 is CARSLWGTKRDTQYF. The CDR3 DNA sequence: TGTGCCAGAAGCTTATGGGGCACCAAGAGAGATACGCAGTATTTT.

The chain's CDR3 is CASSVDPVSGNTIYF. CDR3 DNA sequence: TGTGCCAGCAGCGTAGATCCGGTCTCTGGAAACACCATATATTTT. J is TRBJ1-3 and V is TRBV9; D remains ambiguous. CDR3 length: 15 residues. The V and J ends lost 0 bases and 0 bases respectively, with 7 bases between them. Germline lookup yields CDR1 SGDLS and CDR2 YYNGEE.

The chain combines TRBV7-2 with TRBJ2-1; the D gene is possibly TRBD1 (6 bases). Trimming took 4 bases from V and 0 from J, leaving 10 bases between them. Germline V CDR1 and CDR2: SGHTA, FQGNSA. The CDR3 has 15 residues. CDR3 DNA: TGTGCCAGCAGCTCCAGGGGTAGCTCCTACAATGAGCAGTTCTTC. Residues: CASSSRGSSYNEQFF. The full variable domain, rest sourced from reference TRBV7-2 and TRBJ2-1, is GAGVSQSPSNKVTEKGKDVELRCDPISGHTALYWYRQSLGQGLEFLIYFQGNSAPDKSGLPSDRFSAERTGGSVSTLTIQRTQQEDSAVYLCASSSRGSSYNEQFFGPGTRLTVL.

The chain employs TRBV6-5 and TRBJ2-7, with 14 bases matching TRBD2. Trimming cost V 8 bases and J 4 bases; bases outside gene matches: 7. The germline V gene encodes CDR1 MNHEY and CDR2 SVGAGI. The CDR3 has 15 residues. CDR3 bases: TGTGCCAGCGAAACCGGGACTAGCGGGGGTTACGAGCAGTACTTC. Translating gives CASETGTSGGYEQYF.

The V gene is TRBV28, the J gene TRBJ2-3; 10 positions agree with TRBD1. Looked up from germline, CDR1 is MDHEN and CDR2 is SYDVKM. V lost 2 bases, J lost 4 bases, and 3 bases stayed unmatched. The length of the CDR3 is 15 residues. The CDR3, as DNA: TGTGCCAGCAGTTTAGGGACAGGGGTCGCAGATACGCAGTATTTT. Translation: CASSLGTGVADTQYF. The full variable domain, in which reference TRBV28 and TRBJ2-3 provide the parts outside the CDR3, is DVKVTQSSRYLVKRTGEKVFLECVQDMDHENMFWYRQDPGLGLRLIYFSYDVKMKEKGDIPEGYSVSREKKERFSLILESASTNQTSMYLCASSLGTGVADTQYFGPGTRLTVL.

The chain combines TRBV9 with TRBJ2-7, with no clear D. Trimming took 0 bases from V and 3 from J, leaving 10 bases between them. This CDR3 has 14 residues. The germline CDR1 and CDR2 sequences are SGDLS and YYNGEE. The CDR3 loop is CASSVAGLGYEQYF. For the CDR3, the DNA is TGTGCCAGCAGCGTAGCAGGTCTCGGCTACGAGCAGTACTTC.

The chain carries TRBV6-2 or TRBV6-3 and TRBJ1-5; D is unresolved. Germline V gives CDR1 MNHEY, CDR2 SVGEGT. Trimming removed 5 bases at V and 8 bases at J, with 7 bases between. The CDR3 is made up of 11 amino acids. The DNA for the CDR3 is TGTGCCAGCAGTGGAGGAGAGCCCCAGCATTTT. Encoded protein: CASSGGEPQHF.

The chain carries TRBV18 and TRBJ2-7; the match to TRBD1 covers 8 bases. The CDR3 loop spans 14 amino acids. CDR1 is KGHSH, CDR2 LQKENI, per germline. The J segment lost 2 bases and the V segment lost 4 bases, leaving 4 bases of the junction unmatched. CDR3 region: CASSHDRGAYEQYF. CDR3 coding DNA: TGTGCCAGCTCACACGACAGGGGCGCCTACGAGCAGTACTTC.

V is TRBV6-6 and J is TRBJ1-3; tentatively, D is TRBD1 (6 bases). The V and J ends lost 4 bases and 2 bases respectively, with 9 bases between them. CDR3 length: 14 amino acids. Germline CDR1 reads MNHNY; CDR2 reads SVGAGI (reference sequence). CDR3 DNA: TGTGCCAGCAGTTCACAGGGCACTGGAAACACCATATATTTT. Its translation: CASSSQGTGNTIYF.

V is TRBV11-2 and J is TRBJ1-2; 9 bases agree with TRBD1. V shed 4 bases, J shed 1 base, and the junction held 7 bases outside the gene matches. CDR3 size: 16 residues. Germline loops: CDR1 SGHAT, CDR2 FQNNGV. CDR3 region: CASSSPMTGGNYGYTF. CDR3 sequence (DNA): TGTGCCAGCAGCTCCCCTATGACAGGGGGTAACTATGGCTACACCTTC.

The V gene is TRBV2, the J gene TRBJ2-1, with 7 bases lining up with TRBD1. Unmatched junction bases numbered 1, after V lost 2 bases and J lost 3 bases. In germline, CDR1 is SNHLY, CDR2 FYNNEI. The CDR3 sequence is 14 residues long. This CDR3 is CASSENRGYNEQFF. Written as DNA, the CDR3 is TGTGCCAGCAGTGAAAACAGGGGCTACAATGAGCAGTTCTTC.

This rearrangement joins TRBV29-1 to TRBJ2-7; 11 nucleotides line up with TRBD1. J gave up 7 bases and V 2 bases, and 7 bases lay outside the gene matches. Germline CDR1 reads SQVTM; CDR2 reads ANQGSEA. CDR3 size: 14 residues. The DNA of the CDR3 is TGCAGCGTTGAAAAAGGACAGGGGGCGGGGGAGCAGTACTTC. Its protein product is CSVEKGQGAGEQYF.

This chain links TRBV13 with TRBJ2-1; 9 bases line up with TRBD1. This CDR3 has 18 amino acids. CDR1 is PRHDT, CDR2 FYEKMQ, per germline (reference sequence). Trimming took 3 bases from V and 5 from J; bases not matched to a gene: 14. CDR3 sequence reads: CASSFARLQGAGDNEQFF. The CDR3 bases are TGTGCCAGCAGCTTCGCCCGACTACAGGGGGCCGGGGACAATGAGCAGTTCTTC. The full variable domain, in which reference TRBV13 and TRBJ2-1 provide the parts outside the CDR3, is AAGVIQSPRHLIKEKRETATLKCYPIPRHDTVYWYQQGPGQDPQFLISFYEKMQSDKGSIPDRFSAQQFSDYHSELNMSSLELGDSALYFCASSFARLQGAGDNEQFFGPGTRLTVL.